The rows below give T cell receptor beta chains drawn from one sample of a study of blood T cell repertoires in COVID-19. Method: immunoSEQ multiplex PCR; TCRdb's copy keeps in-frame clones and lacks some. This table has under 350,000 clones, roughly 91% appearing once. Material: peripheral blood. Receptors originate from a woman younger than 45 with COVID-19, enrolled during active disease. Both conserved end residues are part of each CDR3.

j_gene: TRBJ2-1
v_gene: TRBV18
CDR3aa: CASSLVGGGRNEQFF

j_gene: TRBJ1-1
v_gene: TRBV6-5
CDR3aa: CASSYWTGRITEAFF

j_gene: TRBJ2-3
v_gene: TRBV5-8
CDR3aa: CASRDPADSSTDTQYF

j_gene: TRBJ1-1
v_gene: TRBV12-3/TRBV12-4
CDR3aa: CASSLYGVTEAFF

j_gene: TRBJ1-3
v_gene: TRBV5-1
CDR3aa: CASSVTGFSGNTIYF

j_gene: TRBJ1-1
v_gene: TRBV15
CDR3aa: CATSREGAAEAFF

j_gene: TRBJ1-2
v_gene: TRBV7-6
CDR3aa: CASSLGTGPNYGYTF

j_gene: TRBJ1-1
v_gene: TRBV4-3
CDR3aa: CASSQRIRGWTGENKAFF

j_gene: TRBJ1-1
v_gene: TRBV5-1
CDR3aa: CASSNARVNTEAFF

j_gene: TRBJ1-6
v_gene: TRBV6-1
CDR3aa: CASSERFSDNSPLHF

j_gene: TRBJ1-1
v_gene: TRBV27
CDR3aa: CASSPVQGLGLTEAFF

j_gene: TRBJ1-5
v_gene: TRBV28
CDR3aa: CASSLSDSRNQPQHF

j_gene: TRBJ2-5
v_gene: TRBV6-4
CDR3aa: CASSRDFGETQYF

j_gene: TRBJ2-3
v_gene: TRBV4-2
CDR3aa: CASSQDPSGGYPGDTDTQYF

j_gene: TRBJ1-6
v_gene: TRBV7-3
CDR3aa: CASSPISGGQDGNSPLHF

j_gene: TRBJ2-7
v_gene: TRBV3-1/TRBV3-2
CDR3aa: CASSQEGRGDSYEQYF

j_gene: TRBJ2-1
v_gene: TRBV5-1
CDR3aa: CASSEVRSDEQFF

j_gene: TRBJ1-2
v_gene: TRBV6-5
CDR3aa: CASTRDRPDLYGYTF

j_gene: TRBJ1-4
v_gene: TRBV19
CDR3aa: CASSIGQGFSEKLFF

j_gene: TRBJ2-7
v_gene: TRBV2
CDR3aa: CASSGRGYEQYF

j_gene: TRBJ2-3
v_gene: TRBV21-1
CDR3aa: CASSKEVSWRGGTDTQYF

j_gene: TRBJ2-6
v_gene: TRBV7-8
CDR3aa: CASSRQIQGHSGANVLTF

j_gene: TRBJ1-5
v_gene: TRBV6-1
CDR3aa: CASSEYWAPSNQPQHF

j_gene: TRBJ1-3
v_gene: TRBV2
CDR3aa: CASSKQVSGNTIYF

j_gene: TRBJ1-1
v_gene: TRBV7-2
CDR3aa: CASLRQGAMNTEAFF

j_gene: TRBJ1-1
v_gene: TRBV28
CDR3aa: CASRHLNTEAFF

j_gene: TRBJ2-3
v_gene: TRBV28
CDR3aa: CASSLAGGRADTQYF

j_gene: TRBJ2-5
v_gene: TRBV7-9
CDR3aa: CASSLGAGGGQETQYF

j_gene: TRBJ2-1
v_gene: TRBV9
CDR3aa: CASSVGRGPNEQFF

j_gene: TRBJ2-3
v_gene: TRBV2
CDR3aa: CASSDALGVQDTQYF

j_gene: TRBJ2-5
v_gene: TRBV9
CDR3aa: CASNPSGGETQYF

j_gene: TRBJ2-3
v_gene: TRBV24-1
CDR3aa: CATSDYSGGFTDTQYF